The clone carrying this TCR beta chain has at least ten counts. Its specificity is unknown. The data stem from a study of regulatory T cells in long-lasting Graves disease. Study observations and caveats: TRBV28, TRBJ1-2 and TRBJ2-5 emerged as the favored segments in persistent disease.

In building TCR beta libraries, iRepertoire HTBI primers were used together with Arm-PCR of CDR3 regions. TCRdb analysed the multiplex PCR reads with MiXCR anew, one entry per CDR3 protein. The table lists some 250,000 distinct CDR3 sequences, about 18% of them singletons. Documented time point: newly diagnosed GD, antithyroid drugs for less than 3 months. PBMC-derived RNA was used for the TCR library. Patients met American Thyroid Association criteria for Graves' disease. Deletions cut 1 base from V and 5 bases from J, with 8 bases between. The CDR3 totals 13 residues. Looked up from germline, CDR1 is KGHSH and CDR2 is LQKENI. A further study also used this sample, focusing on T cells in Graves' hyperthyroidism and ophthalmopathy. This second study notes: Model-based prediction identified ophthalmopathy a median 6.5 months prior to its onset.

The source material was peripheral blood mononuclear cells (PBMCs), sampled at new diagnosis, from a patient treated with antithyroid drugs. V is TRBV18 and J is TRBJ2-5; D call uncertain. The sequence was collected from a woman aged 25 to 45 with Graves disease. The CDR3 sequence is CASSPQSGETQYF. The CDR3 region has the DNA TGTGCCAGCTCACCACAATCTGGGGAGACCCAGTACTTC.